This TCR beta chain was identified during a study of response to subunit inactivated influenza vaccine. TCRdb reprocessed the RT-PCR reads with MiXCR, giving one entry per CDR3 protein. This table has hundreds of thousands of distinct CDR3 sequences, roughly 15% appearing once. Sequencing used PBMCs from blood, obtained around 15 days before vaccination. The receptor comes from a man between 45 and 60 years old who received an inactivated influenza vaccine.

The CDR3 sequence: CASSDRGHNEQFF. The CDR3 DNA sequence: TGTGCCAGCAGTGACAGGGGACACAATGAGCAGTTCTTC. This rearrangement joins TRBV6-1 to TRBJ2-1; maybe TRBD1 (6 bases). Germline CDR1 is MNHNS and CDR2 is SASEGT. This CDR3 contains 13 residues. Trimming stripped 3 bases from V and 5 bases from J, with 8 bases between.